These T cell receptor beta chains were read from a single sample in a study of blood T cells in healthy people across ages. TCRdb re-analysed the 5' RACE reads in MiXCR, keeping a single row per CDR3 protein. The sample holds about 780,000 distinct CDR3 sequences, 46% seen once. Sequenced input: blood. The receptors were gathered from a man older than 75 in good health. CDR3s include the opening cysteine and the closing phenylalanine or tryptophan. The D gene is left open where the match is weak. Clone sizes are given selectively: once, few, many, or a class where the clone is expanded.

j_call,v_call,d_call,clone_size,cdr3_nt,cdr3_aa
TRBJ1-4,TRBV3-1,.,once,TGTGCCAGCAGCCAAGCGTTACGTAATGAAAAACTGTTTTTT,CASSQALRNEKLFF
TRBJ1-2,TRBV12-3/TRBV12-4,.,many,TGTGCCAGCAGGCAGACAGGAGCTAACTATGGCTACACCTTC,CASRQTGANYGYTF
TRBJ1-1,TRBV29-1,.,.,TGCAGCGTTGAAAGGACACTGAACACTGAAGCTTTCTTT,CSVERTLNTEAFF
TRBJ2-5,TRBV29-1,.,.,TGCAGCGTTGTTGGAGGTTACAATGAGCAGTACTTC,CSVVGGYNEQYF
TRBJ2-4,TRBV12-3/TRBV12-4,TRBD1,few,TGTGCCAGCAGTCGGGACAGGGCCGACAAAAACATTCAGTACTTC,CASSRDRADKNIQYF
TRBJ2-3,TRBV12-3/TRBV12-4,.,.,TGTGCCAGCAGTTTATTTGGGCTAGCAGGTTCGGATACGCAGTATTTT,CASSLFGLAGSDTQYF
TRBJ2-1,TRBV4-2,TRBD2,.,TGTGCCAGCAGCCAAGGGGGGAGGCGGGAGTGGTTCTTC,CASSQGGRREWFF
TRBJ1-1,TRBV21-1,.,.,TGTGCCAGCAGCACCCTGGGGATCCGGCAGGGAAGTGGCACTGAAGCTTTCTTT,CASSTLGIRQGSGTEAFF
TRBJ2-3,TRBV18,TRBD2,few,TGTGCCAGCTCACCGAGGGCGGGAGGATGGACAGATACGCAGTATTTT,CASSPRAGGWTDTQYF
TRBJ2-1,TRBV29-1,TRBD1,few,TGCAGCGTTGACAGGACAGGTTACAATGAGCAGTTCTTC,CSVDRTGYNEQFF
TRBJ2-5,TRBV27,.,few,TGTGCCAGCAGTTTACACGGGAAATCCCGAAAGACCCAGTACTTC,CASSLHGKSRKTQYF
TRBJ1-5,TRBV3-1,.,.,TGTGCCAGCAGCCAAGAGGGGGGCAGGCAGCCCCAGCATTTT,CASSQEGGRQPQHF
TRBJ2-1,TRBV6-2/TRBV6-3,.,.,TGTGCCAGCGCCGGTAGTGGCAGAAAAGGCAACGAGCAGTTCTTC,CASAGSGRKGNEQFF
TRBJ2-7,TRBV3-1,TRBD2,.,TGTGCCAGCAGCCAAAGGGTTCCTAGCGGGAGCGACGAGCAGTACTTC,CASSQRVPSGSDEQYF
TRBJ1-5,TRBV28,.,.,TGTGCCAGCAGTTTACTAACAGGGACCAATCAGCCCCAGCATTTT,CASSLLTGTNQPQHF
TRBJ2-7,TRBV28,.,many,TGTGCCAGCAGTTTAGGTGCTCTCTCCTACGAGCAGTACTTC,CASSLGALSYEQYF
TRBJ2-5,TRBV29-1,.,.,TGCAGCGCCGCAGGGGCAGGGACCCAGTACTTC,CSAAGAGTQYF
TRBJ2-3,TRBV7-2,.,many,TGTGCCAGCAGCACCCAAGGGGGAGGCACAGATACGCAGTATTTT,CASSTQGGGTDTQYF
TRBJ2-1,TRBV20-1,TRBD2,few,TGCAGTGCTGGACGGACTAGCGGGTCCACCTACAATGAGCAGTTCTTC,CSAGRTSGSTYNEQFF
TRBJ2-1,TRBV20-1,.,once,TGCAGTGCTAGGACGGTGGTACAAGGGGCGCATTATGAGCAGTTCTTC,CSARTVVQGAHYEQFF
TRBJ1-5,TRBV20-1,.,.,TGCAGTGCCAGAAGGGGGGATCAGCCCCAGCATTTT,CSARRGDQPQHF
TRBJ2-7,TRBV4-1,.,.,TGCGCCAGCAGCCAAGATCACAGGTACGAGCAGTACTTC,CASSQDHRYEQYF
TRBJ2-7,TRBV5-1,.,few,TGCGCCAGCAGCTCCACCGGGACACCGACCTACGAGCAGTACTTC,CASSSTGTPTYEQYF
TRBJ2-1,TRBV5-5,TRBD2,.,TGTGCCAGCAGCTTAGTGGCTAGCGGGAGTCCTGAGCAGTTCTTC,CASSLVASGSPEQFF
TRBJ1-5,TRBV5-6,.,few,TGTGCCAGCAGCTTGGGGGCAGGGCGCCACCAGCCCCAGCATTTT,CASSLGAGRHQPQHF
TRBJ2-1,TRBV20-1,TRBD2,.,TGTAGTGGTTTAGCGGGCTCGACCTACAATGAGCAGTTCTTC,CSGLAGSTYNEQFF
TRBJ2-5,TRBV28,TRBD2,.,TGTGCCAGCAGTTTTCCTAGACTAGCGGGACGGGAGCAGTACTTC,CASSFPRLAGREQYF